This T cell receptor beta chain was recorded in a study of cytomegalovirus exposure and HLA in healthy donors. Details on this clone: The antigen is undetermined.

The CDR3 runs 14 residues. The V gene's germline CDR1 is ENHRY and CDR2 SYGVKD. Trimming removed 0 bases at V and 8 bases at J, with 13 bases between. The PCR was carried out with 60 Vbeta primers and 13 Jbeta primers. The protocol was immunoSEQ multiplex PCR, while the TCRdb copy is restricted to in-frame clones and leaves out a portion. Of about 110,000 clones in the sample, about 80% were seen once. Study-wide points: Association of some 18,000 TCR beta sequences with HLA alleles was found at 0.05 false discovery rate in a later analysis. Later analysis suggested most CMV-associated TCR beta chains were HLA-restricted. A later analysis, which compared TCR beta chains of equal frequency, found the HLA-associated ones more clonally expanded.

Input material: PBMCs. The chain uses TRBV10-3 and TRBJ1-2; D unclear. This clonotype was obtained from a middle-aged woman in good health and CMV-seronegative. This CDR3 is CAISESTAAGGYTF. Written as DNA, the CDR3 is TGTGCCATCAGTGAGTCCACAGCTGCGGGAGGCTACACCTTC.